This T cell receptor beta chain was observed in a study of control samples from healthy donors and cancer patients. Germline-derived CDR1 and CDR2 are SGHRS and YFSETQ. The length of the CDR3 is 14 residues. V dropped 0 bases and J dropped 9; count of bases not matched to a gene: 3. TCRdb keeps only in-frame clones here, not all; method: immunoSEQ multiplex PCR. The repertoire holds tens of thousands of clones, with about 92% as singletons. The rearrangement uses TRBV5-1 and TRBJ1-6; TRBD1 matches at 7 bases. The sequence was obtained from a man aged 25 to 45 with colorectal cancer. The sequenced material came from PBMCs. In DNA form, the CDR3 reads TGCGCCAGCAGCTTGGCACAGGGGAGTTCACCCCTCCACTTT. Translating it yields CASSLAQGSSPLHF.